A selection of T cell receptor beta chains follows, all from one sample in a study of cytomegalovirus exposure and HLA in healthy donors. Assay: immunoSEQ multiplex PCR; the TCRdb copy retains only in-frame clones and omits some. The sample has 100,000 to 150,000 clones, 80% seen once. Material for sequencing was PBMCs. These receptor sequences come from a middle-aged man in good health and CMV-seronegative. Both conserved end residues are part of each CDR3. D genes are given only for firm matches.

CASSKTGGYEQYF	TRBV7-9	TRBJ2-7	TRBD1
CASSLDRIEAFF	TRBV2	TRBJ1-1	TRBD1
CASSPRTSGSYEQYF	TRBV27	TRBJ2-7	TRBD2
CSGRFGTSGFSYEQYF	TRBV29-1	TRBJ2-7	TRBD2
CASSVQHEQYF	TRBV5-6	TRBJ2-7	-
CASSYSSYEQYF	TRBV2	TRBJ2-7	-
CASTPQGSYYNSPLHF	TRBV5-8	TRBJ1-6	TRBD1
CAWSGGEGTEAFF	TRBV30	TRBJ1-1	-
CASRGGAGANVLTF	TRBV7-2	TRBJ2-6	TRBD2
CASSQREVNEQFF	TRBV7-3	TRBJ2-1	TRBD2
CASSEGTGVNTEAFF	TRBV6-1	TRBJ1-1	TRBD1
CAWSTGGAPGETQYF	TRBV30	TRBJ2-5	TRBD1
CASSPSRRDNYNEQFF	TRBV7-2	TRBJ2-1	-
CASSPRTSRGTDTQYF	TRBV4-1	TRBJ2-3	TRBD2
CASSPWGNGNTIYF	TRBV7-2	TRBJ1-3	-
CASIGTAQPQHF	TRBV28	TRBJ1-5	TRBD1
CAWSPTSHLGTGGSTYTF	TRBV30	TRBJ1-2	TRBD1
CASSLWGGQVYNEQFF	TRBV5-6	TRBJ2-1	-
CASSVTLGEQYF	TRBV2	TRBJ2-7	-
CASSVSGGYSYGYTF	TRBV9	TRBJ1-2	-
CASSSGARTEAFF	TRBV28	TRBJ1-1	-
CATSRDSRGLGSPLHF	TRBV15	TRBJ1-6	TRBD1
CASSPGGTYNEQFF	TRBV7-2	TRBJ2-1	TRBD2
CASSLDTRQANEKLFF	TRBV5-8	TRBJ1-4	-
CSVEGVRGTDTQYF	TRBV29-1	TRBJ2-3	-
CASSVTGDGGTQYF	TRBV2	TRBJ2-5	TRBD1
CATSREGLAGGPSFSSYNEQFF	TRBV15	TRBJ2-1	TRBD2
CASSSGGDYGYTF	TRBV6-1	TRBJ1-2	TRBD1
CASSFGLAGGYEQFF	TRBV4-1	TRBJ2-1	TRBD2
CASTLGVNTEAFF	TRBV4-1	TRBJ1-1	-
CASSEGTGTGAYEQYF	TRBV10-2	TRBJ2-7	TRBD1
CASSSGQGNPTDSTF	TRBV5-1	TRBJ1-2	TRBD1
CASSSFYEQYF	TRBV28	TRBJ2-7	-
CASSLLRQSHNEQFF	TRBV5-1	TRBJ2-1	-
CASSSPGQPYNEQFF	TRBV5-4	TRBJ2-1	TRBD1
CASSFITGEAFF	TRBV27	TRBJ1-1	-
CASTSGMDGRPQHF	TRBV6-1	TRBJ1-5	-
CATSSRPGGEQYF	TRBV15	TRBJ2-7	TRBD2
CASSRSGGARADTQYF	TRBV27	TRBJ2-3	TRBD2
CASSQKPQAALNTGELFF	TRBV5-1	TRBJ2-2	-
CASSDGEHSTDTQYF	TRBV11-2	TRBJ2-3	-
CASSPAGGRTEQYF	TRBV2	TRBJ2-7	TRBD2
CASEKGQSYEQYF	TRBV12-5	TRBJ2-7	TRBD1
CASSKVGRRVDTEAFF	TRBV21-1	TRBJ1-1	-
CSVVRGGAGGELFF	TRBV29-1	TRBJ2-2	-